This TCR beta chain was sequenced during a study of cytomegalovirus exposure and HLA in healthy donors. Whole-study context: The 550 to 800 first-cohort repertoires and the 130 or so validation repertoires shared the same platform, a later analysis reported.

The assay was immunoSEQ multiplex PCR, and TCRdb's table has in-frame clones only and misses some. Found here are 150,000 to 200,000 clones, more than 75% of them singletons; the top ten hold about 1.5%. V shed 0 bases and J 5 bases; nucleotides not matched to a gene: 9. Germline CDR1 reads LGHNA; CDR2 reads YNFKEQ. The CDR3 has 17 residues. Remarks on this clone: What it recognizes is unknown.

Study findings and constraints: Despite most TCR sequences being rare, some public TCRs occurred in many donors. Among TCR beta chains, those listed as cytomegalovirus-associated numbered over 150.

The sequenced sample was PBMCs. The clonotype comes from a woman aged 18 to 35 in good health and CMV-seronegative. J is TRBJ2-7 and V is TRBV4-2; 11 positions match TRBD2. CDR3: CASSQDPLLAGGHEQYF. The CDR3 DNA is TGTGCCAGCAGCCAAGACCCACTGCTAGCGGGAGGTCACGAGCAGTACTTC.